The source of this TCR beta chain is a study of blood T cell repertoires in COVID-19. Study overall: Samples taken during acute and convalescent COVID-19 were collected in the United States, Italy and Spain. Sources were T cells, B-cell-depleted T cells, or PBMCs; the material itself was cDNA or gDNA.

Authors' methods: Amplification of reference gene primers was used by the study to estimate nucleated cell counts. Sequenced by immunoSEQ multiplex PCR; TCRdb stores in-frame clones only, minus some. V and J calls and clone size are copied from that table; D and trimming were computed from the DNA. This table holds around 500,000 clones, over 75% found once. Germline V lookup: CDR1 SGHDT, CDR2 YYEEEE. This CDR3 spans 13 amino acids. Trimming stripped 7 bases from V and 5 bases from J, with 16 bases between. The chain recombines TRBV5-6 with TRBJ2-7; D is unclear. The origin of this receptor is a human donor in a cohort sampled during active COVID-19. Sequencing was carried out using peripheral blood. CDR3 loop: CASSNYAWHEQYF. As DNA, the CDR3 is TGTGCCAGCTCCAATTACGCATGGCACGAGCAGTACTTC.